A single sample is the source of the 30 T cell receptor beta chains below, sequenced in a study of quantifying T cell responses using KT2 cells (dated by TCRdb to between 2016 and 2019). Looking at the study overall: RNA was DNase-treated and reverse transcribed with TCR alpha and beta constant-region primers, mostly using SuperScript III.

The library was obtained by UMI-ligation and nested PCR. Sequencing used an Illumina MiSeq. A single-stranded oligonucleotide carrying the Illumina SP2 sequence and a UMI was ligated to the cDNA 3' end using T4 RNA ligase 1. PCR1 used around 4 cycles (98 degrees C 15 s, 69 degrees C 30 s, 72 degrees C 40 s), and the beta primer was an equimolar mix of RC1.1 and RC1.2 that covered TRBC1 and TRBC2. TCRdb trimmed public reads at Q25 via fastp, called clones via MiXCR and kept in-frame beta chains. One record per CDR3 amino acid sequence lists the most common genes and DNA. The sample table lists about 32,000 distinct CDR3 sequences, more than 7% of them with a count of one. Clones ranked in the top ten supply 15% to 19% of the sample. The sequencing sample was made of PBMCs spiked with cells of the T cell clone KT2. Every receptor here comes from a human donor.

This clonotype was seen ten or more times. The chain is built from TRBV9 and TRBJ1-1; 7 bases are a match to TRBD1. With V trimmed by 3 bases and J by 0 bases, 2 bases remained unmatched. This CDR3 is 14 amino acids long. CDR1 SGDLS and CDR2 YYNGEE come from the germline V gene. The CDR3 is CASSETGLNTEAFF. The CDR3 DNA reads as TGTGCCAGCAGCGAGACAGGGTTGAACACTGAAGCTTTCTTT.

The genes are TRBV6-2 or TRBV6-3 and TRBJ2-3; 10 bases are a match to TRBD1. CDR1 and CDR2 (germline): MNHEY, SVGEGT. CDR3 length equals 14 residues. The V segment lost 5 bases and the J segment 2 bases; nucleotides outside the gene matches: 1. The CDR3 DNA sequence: TGTGCCAGCAGTCGACAGGGGGCCACAGATACGCAGTATTTT. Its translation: CASSRQGATDTQYF.

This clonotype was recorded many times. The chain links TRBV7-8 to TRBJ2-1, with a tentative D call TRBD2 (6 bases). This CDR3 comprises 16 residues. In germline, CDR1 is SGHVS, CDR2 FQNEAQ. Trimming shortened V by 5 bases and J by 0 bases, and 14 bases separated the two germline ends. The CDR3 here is CASSQWDSASYNEQFF. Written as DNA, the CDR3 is TGTGCCAGCAGCCAATGGGACTCCGCCTCCTACAATGAGCAGTTCTTC. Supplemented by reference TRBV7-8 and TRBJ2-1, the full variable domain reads GAGVSQSPRYKVAKRGQDVALRCDPISGHVSLFWYQQALGQGPEFLTYFQNEAQLDKSGLPSDRFFAERPEGSVSTLKIQRTQQEDSAVYLCASSQWDSASYNEQFFGPGTRLTVL.

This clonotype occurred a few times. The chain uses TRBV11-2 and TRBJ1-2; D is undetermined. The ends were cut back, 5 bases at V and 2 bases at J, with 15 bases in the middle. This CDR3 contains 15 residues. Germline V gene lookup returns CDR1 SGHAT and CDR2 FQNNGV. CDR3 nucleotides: TGTGCCAGCAGCCTCCGGTCCTCGGGCAACTATGGCTACACCTTC. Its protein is CASSLRSSGNYGYTF. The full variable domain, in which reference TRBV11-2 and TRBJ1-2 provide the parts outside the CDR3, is EAGVAQSPRYKIIEKRQSVAFWCNPISGHATLYWYQQILGQGPKLLIQFQNNGVVDDSQLPKDRFSAERLKGVDSTLKIQPAKLEDSAVYLCASSLRSSGNYGYTFGSGTRLTVV.

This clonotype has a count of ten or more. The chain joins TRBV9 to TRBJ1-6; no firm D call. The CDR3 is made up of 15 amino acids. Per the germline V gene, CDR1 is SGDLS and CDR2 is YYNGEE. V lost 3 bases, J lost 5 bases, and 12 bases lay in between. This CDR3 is CASSAVDGHNSPLHF. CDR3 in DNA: TGTGCCAGCAGCGCCGTGGACGGACATAATTCACCCCTCCACTTT.

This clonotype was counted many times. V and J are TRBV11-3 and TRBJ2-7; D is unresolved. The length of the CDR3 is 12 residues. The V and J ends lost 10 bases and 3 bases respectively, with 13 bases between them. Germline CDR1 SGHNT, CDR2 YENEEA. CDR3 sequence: CATSSMNYEQYF. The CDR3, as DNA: TGTGCCACTTCCTCCATGAACTACGAGCAGTACTTC.

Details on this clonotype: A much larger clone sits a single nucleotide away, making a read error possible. The CDR3 loop reads CASSFSQGRYKQYF. CDR3 DNA sequence: TGCGCCAGCAGCTTTTCACAGGGAAGGTACAAGCAGTACTTC. The J gene is TRBJ2-7, the V gene TRBV5-1; tentative D call: TRBD1 (6 bases). The CDR3 sequence is 14 residues long. V shed 2 bases and J shed 8 bases, with 17 bases lying between them. CDR1 SGHRS and CDR2 YFSETQ come from the germline V gene. The full variable domain, rest sourced from reference TRBV5-1 and TRBJ2-7, is KAGVTQTPRYLIKTRGQQVTLSCSPISGHRSVSWYQQTPGQGLQFLFEYFSETQRNKGNFPGRFSGRQFSNSRSEMNVSTLELGDSALYLCASSFSQGRYKQYFGPGTRLTVT.

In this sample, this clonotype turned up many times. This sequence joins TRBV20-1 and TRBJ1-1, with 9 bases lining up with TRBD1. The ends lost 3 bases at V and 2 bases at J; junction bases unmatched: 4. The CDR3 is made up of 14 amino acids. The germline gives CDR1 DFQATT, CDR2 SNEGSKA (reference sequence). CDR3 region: CSARDRGRNTEAFF. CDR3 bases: TGCAGTGCTAGGGACAGGGGCCGAAACACTGAAGCTTTCTTT.

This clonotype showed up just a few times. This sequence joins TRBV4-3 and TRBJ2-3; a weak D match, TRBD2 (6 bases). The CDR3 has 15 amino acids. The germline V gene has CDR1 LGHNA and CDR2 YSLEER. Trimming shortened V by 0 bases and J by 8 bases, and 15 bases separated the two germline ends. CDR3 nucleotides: TGCGCCAGCAGCCAAGATCTGAGCGGGTCAGGTACGCAGTATTTT. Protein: CASSQDLSGSGTQYF.

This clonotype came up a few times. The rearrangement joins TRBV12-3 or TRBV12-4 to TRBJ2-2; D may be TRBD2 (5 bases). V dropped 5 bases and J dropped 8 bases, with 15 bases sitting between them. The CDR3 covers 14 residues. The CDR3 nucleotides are TGTGCCAGCAGTCTCGGACTCCCGAAGGGGGAGCTGTTTTTT. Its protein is CASSLGLPKGELFF.

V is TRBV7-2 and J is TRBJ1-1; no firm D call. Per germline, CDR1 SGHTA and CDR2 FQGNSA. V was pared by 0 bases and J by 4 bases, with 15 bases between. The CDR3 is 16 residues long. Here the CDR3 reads CASSLAIRRRGTEAFF. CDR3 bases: TGTGCCAGCAGCTTAGCGATCCGGAGGCGTGGCACTGAAGCTTTCTTT.

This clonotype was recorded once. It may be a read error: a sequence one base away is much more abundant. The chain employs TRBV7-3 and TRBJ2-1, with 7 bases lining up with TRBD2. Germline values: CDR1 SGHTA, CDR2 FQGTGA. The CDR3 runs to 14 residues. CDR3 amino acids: CASSVTGTTNEQLF. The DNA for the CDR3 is TGTGCCAGCAGCGTTACCGGGACTACCAATGAGCAGTTATTC.

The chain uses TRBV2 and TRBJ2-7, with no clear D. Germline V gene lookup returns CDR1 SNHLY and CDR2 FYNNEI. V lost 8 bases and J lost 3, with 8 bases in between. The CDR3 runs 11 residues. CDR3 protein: CASLVFYEQYF. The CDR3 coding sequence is TGTGCCAGCCTAGTATTCTACGAGCAGTACTTC.

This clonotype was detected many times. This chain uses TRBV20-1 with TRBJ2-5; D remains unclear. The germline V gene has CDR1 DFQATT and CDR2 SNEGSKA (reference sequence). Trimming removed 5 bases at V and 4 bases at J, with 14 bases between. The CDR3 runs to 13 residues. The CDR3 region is CSAPQTGAETQYF. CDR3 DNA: TGCAGTGCTCCTCAGACGGGCGCAGAGACCCAGTACTTC.

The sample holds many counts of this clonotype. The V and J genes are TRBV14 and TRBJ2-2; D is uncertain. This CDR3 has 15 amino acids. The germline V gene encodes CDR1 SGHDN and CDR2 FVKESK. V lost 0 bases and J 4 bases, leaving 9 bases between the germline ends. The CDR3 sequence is CASSQDLPGTGELFF. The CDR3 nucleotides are TGTGCCAGCAGCCAAGATCTTCCGGGCACCGGGGAGCTGTTTTTT. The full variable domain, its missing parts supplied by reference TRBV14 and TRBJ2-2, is EAGVTQFPSHSVIEKGQTVTLRCDPISGHDNLYWYRRVMGKEIKFLLHFVKESKQDESGMPNNRFLAERTGGTYSTLKVQPAELEDSGVYFCASSQDLPGTGELFFGEGSRLTVL.

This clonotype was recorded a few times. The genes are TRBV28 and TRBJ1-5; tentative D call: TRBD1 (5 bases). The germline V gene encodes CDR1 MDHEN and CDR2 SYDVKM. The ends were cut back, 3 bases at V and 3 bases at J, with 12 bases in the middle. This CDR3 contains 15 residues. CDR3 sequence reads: CASSFTGAYNQPQHF. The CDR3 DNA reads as TGTGCCAGCAGTTTTACCGGGGCCTACAATCAGCCCCAGCATTTT.

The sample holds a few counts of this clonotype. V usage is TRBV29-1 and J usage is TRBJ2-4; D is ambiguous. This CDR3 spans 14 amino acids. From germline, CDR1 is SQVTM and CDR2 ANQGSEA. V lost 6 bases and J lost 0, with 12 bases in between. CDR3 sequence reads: CSVTGRLAKNIQYF. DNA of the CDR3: TGCAGCGTGACGGGCAGGTTAGCCAAAAACATTCAGTACTTC.

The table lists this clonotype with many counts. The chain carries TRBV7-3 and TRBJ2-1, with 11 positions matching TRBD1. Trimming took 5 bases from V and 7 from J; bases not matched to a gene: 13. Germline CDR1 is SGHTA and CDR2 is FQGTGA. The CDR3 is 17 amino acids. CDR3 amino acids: CASSAGLGTGGRNEQFF. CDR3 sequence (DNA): TGTGCCAGCAGCGCAGGGTTGGGGACAGGGGGTCGGAATGAGCAGTTCTTC.

The DNA for the CDR3 is TGTGCCAGCAGTTTTGTGGGGTTTAGCAATCAGCCCCAGCATTTT. Its protein is CASSFVGFSNQPQHF. The V call is TRBV27, the J call TRBJ1-5, with unresolved D. This CDR3 is 15 amino acids long. Germline assignment: CDR1 MNHEY and CDR2 SMNVEV (reference sequence). V was pared by 3 bases and J by 0 bases, with 9 bases between.

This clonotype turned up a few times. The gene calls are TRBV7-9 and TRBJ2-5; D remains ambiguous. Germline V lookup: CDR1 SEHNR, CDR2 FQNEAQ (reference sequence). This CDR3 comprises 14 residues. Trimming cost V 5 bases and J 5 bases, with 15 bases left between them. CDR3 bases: TGTGCCAGCAGCCCGGTTTCCTCTCGGGAGACCCAGTACTTC. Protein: CASSPVSSRETQYF.

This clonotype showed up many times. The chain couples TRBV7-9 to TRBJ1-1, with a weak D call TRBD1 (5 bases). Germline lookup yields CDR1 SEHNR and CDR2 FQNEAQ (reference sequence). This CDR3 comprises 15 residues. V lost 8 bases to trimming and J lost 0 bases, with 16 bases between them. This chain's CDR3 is CASGAGRLMNTEAFF. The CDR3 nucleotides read TGTGCCAGCGGGGCAGGCCGCCTTATGAACACTGAAGCTTTCTTT.

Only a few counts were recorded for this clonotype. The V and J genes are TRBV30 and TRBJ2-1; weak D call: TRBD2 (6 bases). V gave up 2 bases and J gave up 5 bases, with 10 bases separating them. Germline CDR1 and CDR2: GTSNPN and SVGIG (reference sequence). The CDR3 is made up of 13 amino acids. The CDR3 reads CAWSLGLNNEQFF. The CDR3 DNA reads TGTGCCTGGAGTCTAGGACTAAACAATGAGCAGTTCTTC.

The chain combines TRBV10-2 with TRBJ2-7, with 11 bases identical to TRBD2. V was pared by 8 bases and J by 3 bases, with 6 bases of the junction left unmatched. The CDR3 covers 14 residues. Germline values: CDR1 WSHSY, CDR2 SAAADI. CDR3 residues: CASGVGLAGYEQYF. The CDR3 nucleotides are TGCGCCAGCGGTGTCGGACTAGCGGGCTACGAGCAGTACTTC.

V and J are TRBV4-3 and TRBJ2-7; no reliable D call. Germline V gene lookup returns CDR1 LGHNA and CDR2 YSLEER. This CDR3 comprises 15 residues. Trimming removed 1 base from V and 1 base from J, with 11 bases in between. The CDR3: CASSQGSGPSYEQYF. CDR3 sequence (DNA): TGCGCCAGCAGCCAAGGTTCGGGCCCATCCTACGAGCAGTACTTC.

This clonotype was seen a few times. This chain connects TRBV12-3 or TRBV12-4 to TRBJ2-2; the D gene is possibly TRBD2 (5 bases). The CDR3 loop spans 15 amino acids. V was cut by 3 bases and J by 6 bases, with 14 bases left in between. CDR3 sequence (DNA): TGTGCCAGCAGTTTCCCCGGGCGGGCATCCGGGGAGCTGTTTTTT. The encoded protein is CASSFPGRASGELFF.

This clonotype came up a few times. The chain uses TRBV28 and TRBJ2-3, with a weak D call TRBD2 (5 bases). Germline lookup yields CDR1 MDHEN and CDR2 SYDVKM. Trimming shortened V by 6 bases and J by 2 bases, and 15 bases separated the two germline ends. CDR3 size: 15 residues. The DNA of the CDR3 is TGTGCCAGCAGCCCGCCAGCGGAGCTCACAGATACGCAGTATTTT. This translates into CASSPPAELTDTQYF.

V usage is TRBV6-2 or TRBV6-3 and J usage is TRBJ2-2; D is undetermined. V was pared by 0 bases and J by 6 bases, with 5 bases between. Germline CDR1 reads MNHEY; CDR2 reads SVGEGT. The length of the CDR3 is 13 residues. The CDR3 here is CASSYSSAGELFF. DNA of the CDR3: TGTGCCAGCAGTTACTCCAGCGCCGGGGAGCTGTTTTTT.

CDR3 sequence: CASSIREWNTEAFF. Here the CDR3 DNA reads TGTGCCAGTAGTATACGGGAGTGGAACACTGAAGCTTTCTTT. This chain joins TRBV19 and TRBJ1-1, with D hard to call. The germline CDR1 and CDR2 sequences are LNHDA and SQIVND (reference sequence). The V and J ends lost 2 bases and 1 base respectively, with 8 bases between them. CDR3 length equals 14 residues.

CDR3 protein: CASTDRVGEQYF. The CDR3 DNA sequence: TGTGCCAGCACCGACAGGGTTGGGGAGCAGTACTTC. The gene calls are TRBV7-9 and TRBJ2-7, with 7 bases aligning to TRBD1. The germline gives CDR1 SEHNR, CDR2 FQNEAQ (reference sequence). Trimming removed 7 bases from V and 7 bases from J; junction bases left unmatched: 7. CDR3 length: 12 residues.

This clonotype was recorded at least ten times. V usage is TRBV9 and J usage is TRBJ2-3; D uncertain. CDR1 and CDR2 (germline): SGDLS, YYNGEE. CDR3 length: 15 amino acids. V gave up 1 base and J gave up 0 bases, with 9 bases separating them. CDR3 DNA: TGTGCCAGCAGCGTAAAACTTTCTAGCACAGATACGCAGTATTTT. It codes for CASSVKLSSTDTQYF.